A selection of T cell receptor beta chains follows, all from one sample in a study of memory CD4+ T cells and cytomegalovirus serostatus. The data were produced by immunoSEQ multiplex PCR, yet TCRdb's version contains in-frame clones alone and is incomplete. Of 75,000 to 95,000 clones in the sample, around 80% were seen once. The sequenced sample consisted of memory CD4+ T cells from blood. Every receptor here comes from an adult in good health and CMV-seronegative. The CDR3 runs from the conserved cysteine through the conserved F or W. A D gene is named only where the DNA matches it firmly. Expanded clones are given a class, and other clones once, few, many or no size at all.

TRBJ2-3 TRBD2 . TRBV7-3 TGTGCCAGCAGCTACGGGGTAGCGGGGGGGCGGGATACGCAGTATTTT CASSYGVAGGRDTQYF
TRBJ1-4 TRBD1 few TRBV6-5 TGTGCCAGCAGGCAGGGGGTGGGAAATGAAAAACTGTTTTTT CASRQGVGNEKLFF
TRBJ1-2 . . TRBV4-1 TGCGCCAGCAGCCCCCTACAGGGTGCGGGCTATGGCTACACCTTC CASSPLQGAGYGYTF
TRBJ2-5 TRBD1 . TRBV7-2 TGTGCCAGCAGCTTATGGACAGGGGAAGAGACCCAGTACTTC CASSLWTGEETQYF
TRBJ1-4 . . TRBV27 TGTGCCAGCAGTTTTAGGGGTGTTGAAAAACTGTTTTTT CASSFRGVEKLFF
TRBJ2-3 . . TRBV5-1 TGCGCCAGCAGCTTGGAGGATACGCAGTATTTT CASSLEDTQYF
TRBJ2-3 TRBD2 . TRBV7-8 TGTGCCAGCAGCTCACGGACTAGCGGGGGGACAGATACGCAGTATTTT CASSSRTSGGTDTQYF
TRBJ2-1 . . TRBV7-9 TGTGCCAGCAGCTTCCCCGGGAACCGTGCTCCCTACAATGAGCAGTTCTTC CASSFPGNRAPYNEQFF
TRBJ1-5 . . TRBV19 TGTGCCAGTAGTAGGAACCAGAATCAGCCCCAGCATTTT CASSRNQNQPQHF
TRBJ2-7 TRBD1 . TRBV10-1 TGCGCCAGCAGCCGGGGACAGACCTACGAGCAGTACTTC CASSRGQTYEQYF
TRBJ1-6 . few TRBV11-2 TGTGCCAGCAGCTTAGGTCAGGGCGGGGCCCTCCACTTT CASSLGQGGALHF
TRBJ1-5 . few TRBV5-1 TGCGCCAGCAGCTTGGATGGGAACAATCAGCCCCAGCATTTT CASSLDGNNQPQHF
TRBJ2-7 . . TRBV9 TGTGCCAGCAGCGTAGGTGTGGGGTTCTCCTACGAGCAGTACTTC CASSVGVGFSYEQYF
TRBJ1-6 . few TRBV18 TGTGCCAGCTCACCACAAACTCCCGAGGCCTCGACCCTCCACTTT CASSPQTPEASTLHF